The present TCR beta chain was sequenced within a study of blood T cell repertoires in COVID-19. The V end lost 2 bases, the J end lost 4 bases, and 11 bases lay between the germline ends. Looked up from germline, CDR1 is SGHTA and CDR2 is FQGTGA. The CDR3 has 15 amino acids. Only in-frame clones appear in the TCRdb table, and some are missing; sequencing was by immunoSEQ multiplex PCR. The data contain fewer than 350,000 clones, around nine tenths of them singletons. In this sample, this clone turned up once. The origin of this receptor is a man in his sixties who had recovered from COVID-19. The sequenced sample was PBMCs or T cells enriched from blood (not recorded which). The chain uses TRBV7-3 and TRBJ2-2, with unresolved D. CDR3 sequence (DNA): TGTGCCAGCAGCTTAGTGACTCATGGCACCGGGGAGCTGTTTTTT. Its protein product is CASSLVTHGTGELFF. The full variable domain, with the rest looked up from reference TRBV7-3 and TRBJ2-2, is GAGVSQTPSNKVTEKGKYVELRCDPISGHTALYWYRQSLGQGPEFLIYFQGTGAADDSGLPNDRFFAVRPEGSVSTLKIQRTERGDSAVYLCASSLVTHGTGELFFGEGSRLTVL.